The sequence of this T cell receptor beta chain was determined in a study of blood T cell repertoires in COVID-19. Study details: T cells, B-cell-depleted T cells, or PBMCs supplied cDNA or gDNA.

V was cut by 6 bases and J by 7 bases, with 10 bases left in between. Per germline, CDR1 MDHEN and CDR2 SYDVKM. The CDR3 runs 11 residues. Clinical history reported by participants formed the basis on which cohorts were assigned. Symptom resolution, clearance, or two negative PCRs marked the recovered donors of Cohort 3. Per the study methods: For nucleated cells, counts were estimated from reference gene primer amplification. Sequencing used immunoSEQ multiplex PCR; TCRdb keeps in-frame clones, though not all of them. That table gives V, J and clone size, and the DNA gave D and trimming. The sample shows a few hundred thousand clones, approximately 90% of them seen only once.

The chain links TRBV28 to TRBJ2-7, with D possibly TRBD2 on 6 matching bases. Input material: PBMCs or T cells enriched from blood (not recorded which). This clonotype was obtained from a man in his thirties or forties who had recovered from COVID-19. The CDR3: CASSNRGEQYF. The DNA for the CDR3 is TGTGCCAGCAGCAACCGGGGGGAGCAGTACTTC.